One and the same sample provided the 22 T cell receptor beta chains below, sequenced in a study of blood T cell repertoires in COVID-19. Sequencing used immunoSEQ multiplex PCR; TCRdb keeps in-frame clones, though not all of them. The sample carries nearly 95,000 clones, more than 65% recorded once. Sequencing used peripheral blood. The origin of the receptors is a human donor in a cohort sampled during active COVID-19.

The chain couples TRBV20-1 to TRBJ1-1; D unclear. In germline, CDR1 is DFQATT, CDR2 SNEGSKA (reference sequence). The CDR3 covers 11 residues. Trimming removed 7 bases from V and 1 base from J, with 7 bases in between. This chain's CDR3 is CSVNKNTEAFF. In DNA, the CDR3 is TGCAGTGTCAACAAGAACACTGAAGCTTTCTTT.

The chain has TRBV28 and TRBJ1-6; possible D gene TRBD1, 5 bases. Germline values: CDR1 MDHEN, CDR2 SYDVKM. The CDR3 length is 14 residues. V gave up 6 bases and J gave up 6 bases, with 12 bases separating them. CDR3 sequence (DNA): TGTGCCAGCAGACCAGACAGACTTAATTCACCCCTCCACTTT. Its protein is CASRPDRLNSPLHF.

This clone was seen a single time. This chain links TRBV28 with TRBJ2-1; D is possibly TRBD2 (5 bases). The CDR3 runs 12 residues. The germline CDR1 and CDR2 sequences are MDHEN and SYDVKM. V was cut by 2 bases and J by 15 bases, with 14 bases left in between. This CDR3 is CASSLTGGSGFF. CDR3 nucleotide sequence: TGTGCCAGCAGTTTAACCGGTGGGAGCGGGTTCTTC.

This chain uses TRBV7-9 with TRBJ1-2, with a weak D call TRBD1 (6 bases). The CDR3 has 17 residues. Germline CDR1 SEHNR, CDR2 FQNEAQ (reference sequence). Between the trimmed V and J ends, which lost 7 bases and 3 bases, there was a span of 24 bases. CDR3 nucleotides: TGTGCCAGCACATCCAAGGGTAGGGGGAAAAGCGACTATGGCTACACCTTC. Its translation is CASTSKGRGKSDYGYTF.

This clone was counted many times. This CDR3 is also generated by other DNA sequences in the sample. The chain combines TRBV2 with TRBJ2-7; the match to TRBD2 covers 11 bases. The CDR3 length is 15 residues. CDR1 SNHLY and CDR2 FYNNEI come from the germline V gene. Trimming cost V 8 bases and J 2 bases; bases outside gene matches: 8. This CDR3 is CASRAGTSGPYEQYF. DNA for the CDR3: TGTGCCAGCCGGGCGGGGACTAGCGGACCCTACGAGCAGTACTTC.

In its sample, this clone was seen a few times. V is TRBV30 and J is TRBJ2-1; 9 positions match TRBD1. CDR1 GTSNPN and CDR2 SVGIG come from the germline V gene (reference sequence). V lost 3 bases, J lost 4 bases, and 7 bases stayed unmatched. CDR3 length: 15 amino acids. CDR3 nucleotides: TGTGCCTGGAGCCCTGGGGACAGGGATTACAATGAGCAGTTCTTC. Its translation is CAWSPGDRDYNEQFF.

The rearrangement joins TRBV7-9 to TRBJ2-5, with D possibly TRBD2 on 5 matching bases. The germline V and J ends were trimmed by 8 bases and 4 bases, with 11 bases remaining between them. Germline V gene data show CDR1 as SEHNR and CDR2 as FQNEAQ (reference sequence). The CDR3 has 12 amino acids. This CDR3 is CASGGTRETQYF. In DNA form, the CDR3 reads TGTGCCAGCGGAGGTACCAGAGAGACCCAGTACTTC.

V gene TRBV18 combines with J gene TRBJ1-2; D uncertain. Germline assignment: CDR1 KGHSH and CDR2 LQKENI. This CDR3 region has 13 residues. V lost 6 bases and J lost 7, with 15 bases in between. This chain's CDR3 is CASSPEGWGGYTF. The CDR3 region has the DNA TGTGCCAGCTCGCCGGAGGGCTGGGGTGGCTACACCTTC.

The chain couples TRBV4-2 to TRBJ1-1; TRBD1 might be the D (5 bases). This CDR3 is 13 amino acids long. V was shortened by 0 bases and J by 11 bases, with 13 bases between the two germline ends. Looked up from germline, CDR1 is LGHNA and CDR2 is YNFKEQ. DNA for the CDR3: TGTGCCAGCAGCCAAGATGGCGGGACGAGGGCTTTCTTT. It encodes CASSQDGGTRAFF.

V and J are TRBV4-2 and TRBJ2-7; 7 bases fit TRBD2. V was pared by 0 bases and J by 3 bases, with 8 bases of the junction left unmatched. Germline CDR1 is LGHNA and CDR2 is YNFKEQ. This CDR3 has 16 amino acids. CDR3 nucleotide sequence: TGTGCCAGCAGCCAAGAGGAAGCGGGGAGGAACTACGAGCAGTACTTC. It translates to CASSQEEAGRNYEQYF.

The chain is built from TRBV2 and TRBJ1-2; possibly TRBD1 for D (6 bases). Germline V gives CDR1 SNHLY, CDR2 FYNNEI. Trimming stripped 3 bases from V and 1 base from J, with 12 bases between. The CDR3 extends over 15 amino acids. CDR3 amino acids: CASSEQRTVNYGYTF. The CDR3 nucleotides are TGTGCCAGCAGTGAGCAACGGACAGTTAACTATGGCTACACCTTC.

V and J are TRBV6-1 and TRBJ1-4; TRBD1 is a possible D gene (6 bases). The CDR3 extends over 15 amino acids. Germline-derived CDR1 and CDR2 are MNHNS and SASEGT. The V end lost 0 bases, the J end lost 7 bases, and 12 bases lay between the germline ends. The DNA for the CDR3 is TGTGCCAGCAGTGAAGCTCCCCAGGGGCCTGAAAAACTGTTTTTT. It encodes CASSEAPQGPEKLFF.

The chain combines TRBV9 with TRBJ1-1, with a weak D call TRBD1 (5 bases). Germline V gene sequence: CDR1 SGDLS, CDR2 YYNGEE. The CDR3 sequence is 14 residues long. Trimming cost V 1 base and J 5 bases, with 12 bases left between them. The CDR3 is CASSVRGSMTEAFF. The CDR3 coding sequence is TGTGCCAGCAGCGTAAGGGGTTCAATGACTGAAGCTTTCTTT.

The chain joins TRBV5-1 to TRBJ2-2, with a weak D call TRBD2 (6 bases). Germline values: CDR1 SGHRS, CDR2 YFSETQ. The V and J ends lost 2 bases and 7 bases respectively, with 18 bases between them. CDR3 length equals 16 residues. The CDR3: CASSFGSGLKGGELFF. The CDR3 bases are TGCGCCAGCAGCTTCGGTAGCGGCCTTAAGGGCGGGGAGCTGTTTTTT.

This clone occurred a few times. The genes are TRBV28 and TRBJ1-2, with 9 bases lining up with TRBD1. Germline CDR1 MDHEN, CDR2 SYDVKM. The CDR3 sequence is 13 residues long. Trimming took 3 bases from V and 7 from J; bases not matched to a gene: 3. CDR3 in amino acids: CASSLTGGSGYTF. CDR3 in DNA: TGTGCCAGCAGTTTGACAGGGGGTAGTGGCTACACCTTC.

This sequence joins TRBV4-1 and TRBJ2-7; D possibly corresponds to TRBD1 (5 bases). The CDR3 consists of 15 residues. V shed 0 bases and J shed 6 bases, with 15 bases lying between them. Germline CDR1 reads MGHRA; CDR2 reads YSYEKL. CDR3 protein: CASSQERGLRGEQYF. The CDR3 coding sequence is TGCGCCAGCAGCCAAGAACGTGGCCTAAGGGGCGAGCAGTACTTC.

This chain connects TRBV19 to TRBJ2-3; 7 bases align to TRBD2. The CDR3 sequence is 16 residues long. Germline values: CDR1 LNHDA, CDR2 SQIVND (reference sequence). V lost 7 bases to trimming and J lost 0 bases; unmatched junction nucleotides: 10. The chain's CDR3 is CASNDPQRGSTDTQYF. In DNA, the CDR3 is TGTGCCAGTAATGACCCCCAGCGGGGTAGCACAGATACGCAGTATTTT.

This clone was observed a handful of times. V and J are TRBV9 and TRBJ2-1, with 7 bases that match TRBD1. After removal of 0 bases from V and 3 bases from J, the junction contained 0 bases not matched to a gene. The CDR3 covers 14 residues. Germline V gene sequence: CDR1 SGDLS, CDR2 YYNGEE. In DNA, the CDR3 is TGTGCCAGCAGCGTAGGACAGGGCTACAATGAGCAGTTCTTC. Translating gives CASSVGQGYNEQFF.

On this clone itself: A read error may account for a junction end that differs from germline. V and J are TRBV15 and TRBJ1-4; TRBD1 matches at 7 bases. The CDR3 is 12 residues long. The germline V gene has CDR1 LNHNV and CDR2 YYDKDF (reference sequence). The CDR3 region has the DNA TGTGCCACCAGCAGAGTAGGGGGACAGTCCATTTTT. It specifies CATSRVGGQSIF.

The chain uses TRBV5-1 and TRBJ2-4; TRBD2 matches 10 bases. The ends lost 4 bases at V and 0 bases at J; junction bases unmatched: 7. This CDR3 region has 17 residues. Per germline, CDR1 SGHRS and CDR2 YFSETQ. Here the CDR3 reads CASSGGTSGVAKNIQYF. The CDR3 DNA follows: TGCGCCAGCAGCGGGGGAACTAGCGGGGTAGCCAAAAACATTCAGTACTTC.

The rearrangement uses TRBV7-2 and TRBJ1-6; no firm D call. V was trimmed by 2 bases and J by 7 bases, leaving 6 bases between them. The CDR3 contains 13 residues. The germline V gene has CDR1 SGHTA and CDR2 FQGNSA. The CDR3 DNA follows: TGTGCCAGCAGCTTACAATCAAATTCACCCCTCCACTTT. It yields the protein CASSLQSNSPLHF.

The chain carries TRBV7-2 and TRBJ2-4; tentatively, D is TRBD2 (6 bases). CDR1 is SGHTA, CDR2 FQGNSA, per germline. The CDR3 is made up of 15 amino acids. With 5 bases removed from V and 2 bases from J, the gap between germline ends came to 13 bases. This CDR3 is CASSIGGLSKNIQYF. The CDR3 nucleotides are TGTGCCAGCAGCATTGGGGGACTTTCCAAAAACATTCAGTACTTC.